This T cell receptor (beta chain) was sequenced during a study of spatial heterogeneity in lung cancer. In TCRdb, the 5' RACE reads were re-called with MiXCR into one record per CDR3 protein. The sample holds roughly 80,000 distinct CDR3 sequences, 8% seen once. The CDR3 contains 13 residues. V was trimmed by 2 bases and J by 9 bases, leaving 11 bases between them. Germline V gene sequence: CDR1 MNHEY, CDR2 SVGAGI. Documented time point: sample taken at primary tumor resection. The chain links TRBV6-5 to TRBJ2-1; TRBD2 is a possible D gene (5 bases). The clonotype was recovered from a male donor with early-stage non-small cell lung cancer. Sequenced here: PBMCs, sampled at surgery. Here the CDR3 DNA reads TGTGCCAGCAGTTACCCAAGCGGTAGTGAGCAGTTCTTC. Translated, it gives CASSYPSGSEQFF.